This TCR beta chain was obtained from a study of cytomegalovirus exposure and HLA in healthy donors. Study-level findings and limits: Cytomegalovirus-associated TCR beta chains were listed, numbering over 150.

The CDR3 consists of 16 residues. Germline CDR1 SGHDT, CDR2 YYEEEE. The ends were cut back, 4 bases at V and 0 bases at J, with 13 bases in the middle. Libraries were prepared by immunoSEQ multiplex PCR; TCRdb keeps only in-frame clonotypes and omits some of them. The sample holds 200,000 or so clones; about 79% are singletons and the top ten take 13%. In its sample, this clone was seen a few times. The target antigen is unknown. Source material: PBMCs. The sequence was obtained from a woman in her twenties or thirties in good health and CMV-seropositive. This chain connects TRBV5-6 to TRBJ2-2; D not resolved. The CDR3 region is CASSANWFANTGELFF. The CDR3 DNA reads as TGTGCCAGCAGCGCGAACTGGTTCGCGAACACCGGGGAGCTGTTTTTT. The full variable domain, completed using reference TRBV5-6 and TRBJ2-2, is DAGVTQSPTHLIKTRGQQVTLRCSPKSGHDTVSWYQQALGQGPQFIFQYYEEEERQRGNFPDRFSGHQFPNYSSELNVNALLLGDSALYLCASSANWFANTGELFFGEGSRLTVL.